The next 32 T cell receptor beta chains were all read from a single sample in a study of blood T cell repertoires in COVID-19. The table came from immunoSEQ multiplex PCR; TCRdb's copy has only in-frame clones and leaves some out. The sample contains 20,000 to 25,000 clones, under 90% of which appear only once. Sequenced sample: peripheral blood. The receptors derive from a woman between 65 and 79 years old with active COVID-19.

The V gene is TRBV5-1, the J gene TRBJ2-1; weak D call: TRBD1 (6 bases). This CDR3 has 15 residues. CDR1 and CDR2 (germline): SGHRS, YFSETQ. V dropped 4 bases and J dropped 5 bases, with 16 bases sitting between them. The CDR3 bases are TGCGCCAGCAGCCCCATGCAGGGGAAAAACAATGAGCAGTTCTTC. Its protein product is CASSPMQGKNNEQFF.

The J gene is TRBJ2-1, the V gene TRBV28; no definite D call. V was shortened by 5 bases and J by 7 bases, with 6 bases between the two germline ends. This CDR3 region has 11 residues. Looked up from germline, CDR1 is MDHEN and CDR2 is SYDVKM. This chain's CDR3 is CASSMRNEQFF. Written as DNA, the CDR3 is TGTGCCAGCAGTATGAGGAATGAGCAGTTCTTC.

This CDR3 reads CASSLVGLNTEAFF. The CDR3 DNA is TGTGCCAGCAGCTTAGTGGGCCTGAACACTGAAGCTTTCTTT. The V call is TRBV11-2, the J call TRBJ1-1; D is unresolved. The germline CDR1 and CDR2 sequences are SGHAT and FQNNGV. CDR3 length equals 14 residues. Trimming cost V 1 base and J 0 bases, with 6 bases left between them.

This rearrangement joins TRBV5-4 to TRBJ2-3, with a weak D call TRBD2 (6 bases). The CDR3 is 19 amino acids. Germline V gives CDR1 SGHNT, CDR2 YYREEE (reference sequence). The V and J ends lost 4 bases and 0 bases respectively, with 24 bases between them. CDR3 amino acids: CASSPLAGFLSSSTDTQYF. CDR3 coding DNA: TGTGCCAGCAGCCCGCTGGCGGGGTTCTTATCTTCTAGCACAGATACGCAGTATTTT.

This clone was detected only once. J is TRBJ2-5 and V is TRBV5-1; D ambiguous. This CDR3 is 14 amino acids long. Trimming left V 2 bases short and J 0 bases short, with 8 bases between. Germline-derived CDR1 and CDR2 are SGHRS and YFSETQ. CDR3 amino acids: CASSFGDYQETQYF. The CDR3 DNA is TGCGCCAGCAGCTTTGGTGACTACCAAGAGACCCAGTACTTC. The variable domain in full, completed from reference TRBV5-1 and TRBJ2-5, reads KAGVTQTPRYLIKTRGQQVTLSCSPISGHRSVSWYQQTPGQGLQFLFEYFSETQRNKGNFPGRFSGRQFSNSRSEMNVSTLELGDSALYLCASSFGDYQETQYFGPGTRLLVL.

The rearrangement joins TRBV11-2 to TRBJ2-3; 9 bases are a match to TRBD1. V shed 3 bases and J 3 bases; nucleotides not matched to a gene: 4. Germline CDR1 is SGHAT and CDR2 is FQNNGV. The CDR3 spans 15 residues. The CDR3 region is CASSFGTGSTDTQYF. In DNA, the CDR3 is TGTGCCAGCAGCTTTGGGACAGGGAGTACAGATACGCAGTATTTT.

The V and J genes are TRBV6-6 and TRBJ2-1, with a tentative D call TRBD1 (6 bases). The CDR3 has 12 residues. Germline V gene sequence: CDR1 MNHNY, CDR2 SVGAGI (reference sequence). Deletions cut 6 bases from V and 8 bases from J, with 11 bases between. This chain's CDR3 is CASSQGRHEQFF. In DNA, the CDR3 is TGTGCCAGCAGCCAGGGGCGTCATGAGCAGTTCTTC.

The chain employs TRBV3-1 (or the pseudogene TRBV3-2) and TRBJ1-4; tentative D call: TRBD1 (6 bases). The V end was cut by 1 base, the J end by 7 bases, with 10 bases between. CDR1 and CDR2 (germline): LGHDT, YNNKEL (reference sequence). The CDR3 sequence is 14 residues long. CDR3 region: CASSQVGRGEKLFF. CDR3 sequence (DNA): TGTGCCAGCAGCCAAGTCGGCAGGGGTGAAAAACTGTTTTTT.

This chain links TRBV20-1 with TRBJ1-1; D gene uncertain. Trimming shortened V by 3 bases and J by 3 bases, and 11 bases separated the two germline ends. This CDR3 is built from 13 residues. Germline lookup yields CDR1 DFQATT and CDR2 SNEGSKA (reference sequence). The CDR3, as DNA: TGCAGTGCTAGTATCGCTTGGCACACTGAAGCTTTCTTT. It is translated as CSASIAWHTEAFF.

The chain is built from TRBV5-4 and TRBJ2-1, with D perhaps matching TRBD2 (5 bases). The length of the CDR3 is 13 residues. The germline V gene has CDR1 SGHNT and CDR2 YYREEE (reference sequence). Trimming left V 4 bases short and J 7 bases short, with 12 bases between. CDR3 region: CASSATRGNEQFF. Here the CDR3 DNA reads TGTGCCAGCAGCGCCACCCGAGGGAATGAGCAGTTCTTC.

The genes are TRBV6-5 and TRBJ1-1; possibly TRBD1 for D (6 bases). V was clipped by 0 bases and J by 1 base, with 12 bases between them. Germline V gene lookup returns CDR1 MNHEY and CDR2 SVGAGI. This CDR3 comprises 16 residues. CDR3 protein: CASSYSWTATNTEAFF. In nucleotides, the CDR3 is TGTGCCAGCAGTTACTCGTGGACAGCGACGAACACTGAAGCTTTCTTT.

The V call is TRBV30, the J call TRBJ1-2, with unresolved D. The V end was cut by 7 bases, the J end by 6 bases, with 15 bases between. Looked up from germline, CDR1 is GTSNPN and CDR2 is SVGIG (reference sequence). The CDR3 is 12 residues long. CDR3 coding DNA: TGTGCCTCACCGGGGATCTTGGATGGCTACACCTTC. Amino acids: CASPGILDGYTF. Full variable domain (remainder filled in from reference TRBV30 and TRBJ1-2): SQTIHQWPATLVQPVGSPLSLECTVEGTSNPNLYWYRQAAGRGLQLLFYSVGIGQISSEVPQNLSASRPQDRQFILSSKKLLLSDSGFYLCASPGILDGYTFGSGTRLTVV.

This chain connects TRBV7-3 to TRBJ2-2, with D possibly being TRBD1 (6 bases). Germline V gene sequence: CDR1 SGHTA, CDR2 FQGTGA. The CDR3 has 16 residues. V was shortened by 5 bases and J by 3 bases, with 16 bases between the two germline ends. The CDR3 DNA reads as TGTGCCAGCAGCCTGAGACAGGCCCGAGACACCGGGGAGCTGTTTTTT. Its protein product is CASSLRQARDTGELFF.

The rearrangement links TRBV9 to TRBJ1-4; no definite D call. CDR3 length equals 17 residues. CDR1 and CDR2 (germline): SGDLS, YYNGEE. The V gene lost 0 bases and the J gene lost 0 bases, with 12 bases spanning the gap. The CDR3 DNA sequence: TGTGCCAGCAGCGTAGCGGGAGACTTTGCAACTAATGAAAAACTGTTTTTT. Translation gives CASSVAGDFATNEKLFF.

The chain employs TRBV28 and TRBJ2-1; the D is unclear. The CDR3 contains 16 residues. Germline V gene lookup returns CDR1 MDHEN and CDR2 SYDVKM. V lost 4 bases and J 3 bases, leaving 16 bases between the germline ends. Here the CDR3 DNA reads TGTGCCAGCAGTTCCCCCCTCGGCGGTCGCTACAATGAGCAGTTCTTC. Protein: CASSSPLGGRYNEQFF. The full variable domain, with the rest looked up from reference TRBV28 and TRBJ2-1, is DVKVTQSSRYLVKRTGEKVFLECVQDMDHENMFWYRQDPGLGLRLIYFSYDVKMKEKGDIPEGYSVSREKKERFSLILESASTNQTSMYLCASSSPLGGRYNEQFFGPGTRLTVL.

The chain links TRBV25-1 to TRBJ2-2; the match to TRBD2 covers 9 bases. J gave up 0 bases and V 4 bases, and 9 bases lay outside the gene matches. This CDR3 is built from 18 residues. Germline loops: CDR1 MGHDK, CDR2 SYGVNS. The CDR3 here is CASSGPPLAGANTGELFF. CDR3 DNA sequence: TGTGCCAGCAGTGGGCCACCACTAGCGGGTGCGAACACCGGGGAGCTGTTTTTT.

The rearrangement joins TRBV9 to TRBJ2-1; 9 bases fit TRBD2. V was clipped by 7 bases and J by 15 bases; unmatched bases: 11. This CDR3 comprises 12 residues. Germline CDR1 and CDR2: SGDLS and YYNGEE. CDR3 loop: CASRTTSGGLFF. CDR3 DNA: TGTGCCAGCCGGACCACAAGCGGGGGGCTGTTCTTC.

The CDR3 nucleotides read TGTGCCAGCAGAGCGGACCCCGGAGAAGAAAAACTGTTTTTT. Translation: CASRADPGEEKLFF. The chain carries TRBV5-4 and TRBJ1-4; D is uncertain. The CDR3 has 14 residues. Germline CDR1 reads SGHNT; CDR2 reads YYREEE (reference sequence). V lost 5 bases, J lost 8 bases, and 16 bases lay in between.

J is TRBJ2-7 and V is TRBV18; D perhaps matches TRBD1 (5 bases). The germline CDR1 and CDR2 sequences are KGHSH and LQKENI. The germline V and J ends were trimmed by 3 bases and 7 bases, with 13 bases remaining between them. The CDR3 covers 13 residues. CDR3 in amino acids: CASSPLREGEQYF. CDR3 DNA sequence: TGTGCCAGCTCACCCCTCAGGGAAGGTGAGCAGTACTTC.

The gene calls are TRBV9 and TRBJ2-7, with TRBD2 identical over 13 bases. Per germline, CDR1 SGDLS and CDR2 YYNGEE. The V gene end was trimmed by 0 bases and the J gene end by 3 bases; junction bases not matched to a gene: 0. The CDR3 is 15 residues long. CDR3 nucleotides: TGTGCCAGCAGCGTAGGGACTAGCGGGGGCTACGAGCAGTACTTC. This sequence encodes CASSVGTSGGYEQYF.

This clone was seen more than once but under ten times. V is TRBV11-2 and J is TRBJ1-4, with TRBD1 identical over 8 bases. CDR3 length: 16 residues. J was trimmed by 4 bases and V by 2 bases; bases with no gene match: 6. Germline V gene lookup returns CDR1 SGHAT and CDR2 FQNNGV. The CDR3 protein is CASSLLPGQVNEKLFF. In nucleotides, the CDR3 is TGTGCCAGCAGCTTATTGCCGGGACAGGTTAATGAAAAACTGTTTTTT.

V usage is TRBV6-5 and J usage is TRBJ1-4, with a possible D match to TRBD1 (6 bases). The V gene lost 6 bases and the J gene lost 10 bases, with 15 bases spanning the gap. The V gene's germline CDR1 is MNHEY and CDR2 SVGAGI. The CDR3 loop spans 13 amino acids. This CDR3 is CASRAGVGRKLFF. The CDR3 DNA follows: TGTGCCAGCAGGGCAGGGGTTGGTCGAAAACTGTTTTTT.

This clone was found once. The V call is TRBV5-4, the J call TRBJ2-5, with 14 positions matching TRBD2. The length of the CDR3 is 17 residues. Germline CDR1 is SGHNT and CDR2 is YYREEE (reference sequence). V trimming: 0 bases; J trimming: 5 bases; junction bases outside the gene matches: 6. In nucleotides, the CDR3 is TGTGCCAGCAGCTTGGCCGGGACTAGCGGGGGTAGGGAGACCCAGTACTTC. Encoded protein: CASSLAGTSGGRETQYF. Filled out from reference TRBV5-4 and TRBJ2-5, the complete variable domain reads ETGVTQSPTHLIKTRGQQVTLRCSSQSGHNTVSWYQQALGQGPQFIFQYYREEENGRGNFPPRFSGLQFPNYSSELNVNALELDDSALYLCASSLAGTSGGRETQYFGPGTRLLVL.

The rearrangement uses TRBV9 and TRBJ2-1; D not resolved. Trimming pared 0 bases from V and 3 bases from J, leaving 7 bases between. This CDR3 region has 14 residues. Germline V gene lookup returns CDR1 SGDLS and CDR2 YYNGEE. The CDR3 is CASSVAVNYNEQFF. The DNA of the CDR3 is TGTGCCAGCAGCGTAGCAGTCAACTACAATGAGCAGTTCTTC.

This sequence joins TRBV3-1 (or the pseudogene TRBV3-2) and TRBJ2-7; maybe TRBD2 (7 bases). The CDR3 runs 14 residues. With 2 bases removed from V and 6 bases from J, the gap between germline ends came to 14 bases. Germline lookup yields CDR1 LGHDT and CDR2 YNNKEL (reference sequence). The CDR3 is CASSQPGGPSEQYF. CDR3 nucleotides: TGTGCCAGCAGCCAACCCGGGGGGCCCTCCGAGCAGTACTTC.

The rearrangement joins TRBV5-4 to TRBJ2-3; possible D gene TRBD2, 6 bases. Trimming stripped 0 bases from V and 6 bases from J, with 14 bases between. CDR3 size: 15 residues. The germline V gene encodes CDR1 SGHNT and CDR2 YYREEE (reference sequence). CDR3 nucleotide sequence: TGTGCCAGCAGCTTGGATCGGGGGTACACGGATACGCAGTATTTT. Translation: CASSLDRGYTDTQYF.

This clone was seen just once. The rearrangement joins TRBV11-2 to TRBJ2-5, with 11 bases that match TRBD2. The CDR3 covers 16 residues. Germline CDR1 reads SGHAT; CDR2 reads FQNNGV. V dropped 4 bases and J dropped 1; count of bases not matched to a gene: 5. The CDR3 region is CASSYTSGGVQETQYF. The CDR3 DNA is TGTGCCAGCAGCTACACTAGCGGGGGAGTCCAAGAGACCCAGTACTTC.

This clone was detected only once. The CDR3 DNA reads as TGTGCCAGCAGTTACGGCAACATTTACACCTTC. It yields the protein CASSYGNIYTF. The rearrangement links TRBV6-5 to TRBJ1-2; D is undetermined. V was shortened by 2 bases and J by 11 bases, with 9 bases between the two germline ends. The CDR3 runs to 11 residues. Germline V gene sequence: CDR1 MNHEY, CDR2 SVGAGI.

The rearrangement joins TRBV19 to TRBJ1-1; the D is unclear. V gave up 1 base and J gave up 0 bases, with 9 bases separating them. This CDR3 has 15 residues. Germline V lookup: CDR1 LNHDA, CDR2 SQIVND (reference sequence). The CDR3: CASSIGRGLNTEAFF. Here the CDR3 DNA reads TGTGCCAGTAGTATAGGTCGAGGTCTGAACACTGAAGCTTTCTTT.

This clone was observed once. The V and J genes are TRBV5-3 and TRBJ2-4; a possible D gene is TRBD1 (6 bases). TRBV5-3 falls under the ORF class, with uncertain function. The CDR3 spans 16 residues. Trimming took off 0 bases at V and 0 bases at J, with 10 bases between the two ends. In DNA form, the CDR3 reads TGTGCCAGAAGCTTGGCGGACAGCCTAGCCAAAAACATTCAGTACTTC. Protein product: CARSLADSLAKNIQYF.

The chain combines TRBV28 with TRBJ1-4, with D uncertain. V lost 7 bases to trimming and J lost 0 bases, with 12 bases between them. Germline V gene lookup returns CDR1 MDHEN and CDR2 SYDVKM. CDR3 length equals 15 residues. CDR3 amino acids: CASNLEGATNEKLFF. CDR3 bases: TGTGCCAGCAACCTGGAGGGCGCAACTAATGAAAAACTGTTTTTT. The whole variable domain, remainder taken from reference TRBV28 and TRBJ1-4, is DVKVTQSSRYLVKRTGEKVFLECVQDMDHENMFWYRQDPGLGLRLIYFSYDVKMKEKGDIPEGYSVSREKKERFSLILESASTNQTSMYLCASNLEGATNEKLFFGSGTQLSVL.

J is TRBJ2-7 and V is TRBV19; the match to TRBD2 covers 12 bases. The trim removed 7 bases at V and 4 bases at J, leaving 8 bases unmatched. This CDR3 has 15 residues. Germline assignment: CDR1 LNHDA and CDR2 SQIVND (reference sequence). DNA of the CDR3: TGTGCCAGTACCATGGGTACTAGCGGGGGGTACGAGCAGTACTTC. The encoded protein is CASTMGTSGGYEQYF.